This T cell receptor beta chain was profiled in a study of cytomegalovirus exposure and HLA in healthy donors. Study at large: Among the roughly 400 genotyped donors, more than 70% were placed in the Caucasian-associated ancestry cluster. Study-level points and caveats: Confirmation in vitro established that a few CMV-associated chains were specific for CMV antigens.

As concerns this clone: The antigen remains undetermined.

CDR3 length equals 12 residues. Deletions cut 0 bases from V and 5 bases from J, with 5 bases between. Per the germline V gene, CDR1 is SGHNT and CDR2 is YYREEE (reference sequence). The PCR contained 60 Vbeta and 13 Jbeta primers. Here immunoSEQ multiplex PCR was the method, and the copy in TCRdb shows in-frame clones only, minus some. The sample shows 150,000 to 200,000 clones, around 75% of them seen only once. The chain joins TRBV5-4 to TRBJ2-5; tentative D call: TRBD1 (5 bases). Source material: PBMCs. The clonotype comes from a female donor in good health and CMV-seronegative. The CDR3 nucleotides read TGTGCCAGCAGCTTGGAGGGGGAGACCCAGTACTTC. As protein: CASSLEGETQYF.